Reported below is one T cell receptor (beta chain). Its antigen is unidentified. Use of 60 Vbeta and 13 Jbeta primers characterized the PCR. The protocol was immunoSEQ multiplex PCR, while the TCRdb copy is restricted to in-frame clones and leaves out a portion. This table has about 130,000 clones, 65% to 80% appearing once. The source of the sample is a study of cytomegalovirus exposure and HLA in healthy donors. Study summary: The 120 million or so unique TCR beta sequences, from 150 million to 200 million T cells, were found by an earlier analysis. Study outcomes and limitations: Among CMV-associated TCR beta chains, most appeared HLA-restricted in a later analysis. HLA alleles showed associations with 16,951 TCR beta sequences in a later analysis, at a 0.05 false discovery rate. In a later analysis, V- and J-gene trimming of beta chains associated with a DCLRE1C missense variant, replicated independently.

The CDR3 consists of 15 residues. This chain links TRBV21-1 with TRBJ2-5; the D segment call TRBD2 is taken from the table without a DNA check. TRBV21-1 represents a pseudogene. The sequence was obtained from a man between 35 and 55 years old in good health and CMV-seropositive. The sample comprised PBMCs. The DNA for the CDR3 is TGTGCCAGCAGCAAAGGACTAGCGGGAACGGAGACCCAGTACTTC. Translating it yields CASSKGLAGTETQYF.